A single sample is the source of the 5 T cell receptor beta chains below, sequenced in a study of cytomegalovirus exposure and HLA in healthy donors. The PCR had 60 Vbeta and 13 Jbeta primers. The assay was immunoSEQ multiplex PCR, and TCRdb's table has in-frame clones only and misses some. This sample yields around 98,000 clones, of which approximately 75% are seen a single time; 3% to 4% belongs to the top ten. Sequenced input: PBMCs. These receptors were taken from a middle-aged woman in good health and CMV-seronegative.

The chain has TRBV5-1 and TRBJ2-2, with D possibly being TRBD1 (6 bases). The CDR3 totals 13 residues. Per the germline V gene, CDR1 is SGHRS and CDR2 is YFSETQ. V was shortened by 0 bases and J by 7 bases, with 7 bases between the two germline ends. The CDR3 loop is CASSLEGVGELFF. DNA of the CDR3: TGCGCCAGCAGCTTGGAGGGGGTCGGGGAGCTGTTTTTT.

The CDR3 sequence: CASSPDRKGTDTQYF. CDR3 sequence (DNA): TGTGCCAGCAGCCCCGACAGGAAAGGTACAGATACGCAGTATTTT. This chain links TRBV5-6 with TRBJ2-3; D is possibly TRBD1 (6 bases). V lost 4 bases, J lost 3 bases, and 15 bases lay in between. The CDR3 has 15 residues. CDR1 is SGHDT and CDR2 is YYEEEE in the germline V gene.

The table lists this clone with a count of one. The V call is TRBV6-5, the J call TRBJ1-3, with D hard to call. With 8 bases removed from V and 5 bases from J, the gap between germline ends came to 10 bases. The germline gives CDR1 MNHEY, CDR2 SVGAGI. The CDR3 runs 12 residues. The DNA for the CDR3 is TGTGCCAGCGGTGGCCTGAGAAACACCATATATTTT. Amino acid sequence: CASGGLRNTIYF.

The chain combines TRBV9 with TRBJ1-4; the match to TRBD1 covers 11 bases. Germline lookup yields CDR1 SGDLS and CDR2 YYNGEE. The CDR3 covers 15 residues. V dropped 0 bases and J dropped 7; count of bases not matched to a gene: 2. Here the CDR3 DNA reads TGTGCCAGCAGCGTAGCGGACAGGGGGCCTGAAAAACTGTTTTTT. Encoded protein: CASSVADRGPEKLFF.

The sample holds one count of this clone. This chain joins TRBV7-2 and TRBJ1-3; no firm D call. Germline-derived CDR1 and CDR2 are SGHTA and FQGNSA. This CDR3 contains 12 residues. V lost 6 bases to trimming and J lost 2 bases, with 5 bases between them. The CDR3 loop reads CASRRAGNTIYF. The CDR3 nucleotides read TGTGCCAGCAGACGAGCTGGAAACACCATATATTTT.